This T cell receptor beta chain was identified during a study of shared T cell receptors in the human thymus. Trimming cost V 5 bases and J 2 bases, with 13 bases left between them. Germline V gene sequence: CDR1 SEHNR, CDR2 FQNEAQ (reference sequence). CDR3 length equals 15 residues. Libraries were prepared by immunoSEQ multiplex PCR; TCRdb keeps only in-frame clonotypes and omits some of them. The sample consists of hundreds of thousands of clones, around 82% of them appearing once. These data are also associated with another study on human thymus T cells.

The genes are TRBV7-9 and TRBJ1-3; possible D gene TRBD1, 6 bases. The source of this sequence is a boy under two years old with a congenital heart defect. The sequenced material came from thymocytes. CDR3 in DNA: TGTGCCAGCAGCCCCGGGACATCGACTGGAAACACCATATATTTT. It is translated as CASSPGTSTGNTIYF.